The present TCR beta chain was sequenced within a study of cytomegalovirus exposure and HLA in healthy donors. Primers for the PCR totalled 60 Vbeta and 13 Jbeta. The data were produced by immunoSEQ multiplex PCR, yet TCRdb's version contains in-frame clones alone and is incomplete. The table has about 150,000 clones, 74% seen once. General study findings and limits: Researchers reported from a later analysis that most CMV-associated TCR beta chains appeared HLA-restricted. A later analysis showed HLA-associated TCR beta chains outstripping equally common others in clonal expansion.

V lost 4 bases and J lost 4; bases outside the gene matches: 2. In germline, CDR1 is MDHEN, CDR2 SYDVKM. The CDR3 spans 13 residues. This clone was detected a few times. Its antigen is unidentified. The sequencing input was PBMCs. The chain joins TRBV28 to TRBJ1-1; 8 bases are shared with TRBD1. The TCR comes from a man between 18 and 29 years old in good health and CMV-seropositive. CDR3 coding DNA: TGTGCCAGCAGTTGGACAGGGACCACTGAAGCTTTCTTT. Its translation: CASSWTGTTEAFF.